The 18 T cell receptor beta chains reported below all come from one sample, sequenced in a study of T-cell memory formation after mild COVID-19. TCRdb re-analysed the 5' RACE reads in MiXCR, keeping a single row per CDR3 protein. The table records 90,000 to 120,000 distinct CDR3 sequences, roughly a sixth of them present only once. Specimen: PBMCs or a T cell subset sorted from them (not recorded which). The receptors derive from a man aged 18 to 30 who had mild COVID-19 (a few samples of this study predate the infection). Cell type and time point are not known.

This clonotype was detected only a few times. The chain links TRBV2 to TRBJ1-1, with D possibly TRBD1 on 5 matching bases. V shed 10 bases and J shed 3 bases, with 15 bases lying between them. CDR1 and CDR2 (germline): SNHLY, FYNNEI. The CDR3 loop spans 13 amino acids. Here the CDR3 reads CATRAGGYTEAFF. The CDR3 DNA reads TGTGCCACCAGAGCGGGGGGTTACACTGAAGCTTTCTTT.

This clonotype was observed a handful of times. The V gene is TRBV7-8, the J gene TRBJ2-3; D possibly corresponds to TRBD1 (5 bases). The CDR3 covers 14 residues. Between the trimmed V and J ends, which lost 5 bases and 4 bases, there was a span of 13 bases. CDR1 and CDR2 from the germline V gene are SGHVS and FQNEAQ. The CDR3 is CASSLRQFADTQYF. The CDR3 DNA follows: TGTGCCAGCAGCCTGCGACAGTTTGCAGATACGCAGTATTTT.

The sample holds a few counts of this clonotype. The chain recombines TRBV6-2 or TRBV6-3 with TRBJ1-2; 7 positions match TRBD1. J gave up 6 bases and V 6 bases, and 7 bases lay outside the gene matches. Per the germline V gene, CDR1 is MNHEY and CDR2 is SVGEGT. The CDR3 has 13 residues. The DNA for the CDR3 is TGTGCCAGCAGATCCGACAGGGCCCATGGCTACACCTTC. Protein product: CASRSDRAHGYTF.

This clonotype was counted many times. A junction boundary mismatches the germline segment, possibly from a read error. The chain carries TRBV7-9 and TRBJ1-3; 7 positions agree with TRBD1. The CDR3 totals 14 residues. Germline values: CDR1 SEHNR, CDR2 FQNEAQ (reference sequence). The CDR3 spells CASSQGGSGNTIYF. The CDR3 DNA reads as TGCGCCAGCAGCCAGGGGGGCTCTGGAAACACCATATATTTT.

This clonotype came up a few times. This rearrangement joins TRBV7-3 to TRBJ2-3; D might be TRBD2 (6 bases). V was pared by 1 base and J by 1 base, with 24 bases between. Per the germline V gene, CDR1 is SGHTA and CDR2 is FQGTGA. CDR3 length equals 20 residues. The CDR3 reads CASSLRRQRNPWGGTDTQYF. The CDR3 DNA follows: TGTGCCAGCAGCTTAAGAAGGCAGCGGAATCCTTGGGGGGGCACAGATACGCAGTATTTT.

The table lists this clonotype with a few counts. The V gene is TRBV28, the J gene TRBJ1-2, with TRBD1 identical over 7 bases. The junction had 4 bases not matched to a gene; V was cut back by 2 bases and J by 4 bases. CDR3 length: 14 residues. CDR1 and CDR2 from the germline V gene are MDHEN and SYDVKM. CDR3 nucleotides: TGTGCCAGCAGTTTACGGGACAGCCTCTATGGCTACACCTTC. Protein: CASSLRDSLYGYTF.

Here the CDR3 reads CASSQTSTDTQYF. For the CDR3, the DNA is TGTGCCAGCAGCCAAACTAGCACAGATACGCAGTATTTT. This chain uses TRBV3-1 with TRBJ2-3; D is ambiguous. The CDR3 has 13 amino acids. V lost 2 bases and J 0 bases, leaving 3 bases between the germline ends. From germline, CDR1 is LGHDT and CDR2 YNNKEL (reference sequence).

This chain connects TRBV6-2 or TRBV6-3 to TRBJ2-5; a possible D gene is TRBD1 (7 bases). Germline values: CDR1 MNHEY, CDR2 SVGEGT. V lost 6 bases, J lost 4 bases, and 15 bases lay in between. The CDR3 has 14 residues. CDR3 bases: TGTGCCAGCAGGCGGAGGGGGCCGCTAGAGACCCAGTACTTC. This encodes CASRRRGPLETQYF.

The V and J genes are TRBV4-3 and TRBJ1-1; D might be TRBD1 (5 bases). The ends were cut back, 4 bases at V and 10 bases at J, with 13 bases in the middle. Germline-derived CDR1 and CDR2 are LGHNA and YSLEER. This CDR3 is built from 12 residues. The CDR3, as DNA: TGCGCCAGCAGCCGAGACAGAGGGGTAGCTTTCTTT. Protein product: CASSRDRGVAFF.

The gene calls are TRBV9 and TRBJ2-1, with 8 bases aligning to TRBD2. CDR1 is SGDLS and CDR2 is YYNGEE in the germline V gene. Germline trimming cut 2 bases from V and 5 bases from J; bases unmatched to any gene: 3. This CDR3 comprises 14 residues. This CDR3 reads CASSVTSGNNEQFF. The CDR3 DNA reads TGTGCCAGCAGCGTCACTAGCGGAAACAATGAGCAGTTCTTC. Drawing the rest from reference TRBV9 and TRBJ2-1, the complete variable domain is DSGVTQTPKHLITATGQRVTLRCSPRSGDLSVYWYQQSLDQGLQFLIQYYNGEERAKGNILERFSAQQFPDLHSELNLSSLELGDSALYFCASSVTSGNNEQFFGPGTRLTVL.

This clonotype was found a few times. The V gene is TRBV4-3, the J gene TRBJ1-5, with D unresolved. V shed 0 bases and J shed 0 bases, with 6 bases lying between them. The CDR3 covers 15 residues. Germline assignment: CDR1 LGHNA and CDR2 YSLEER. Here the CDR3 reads CASSQDAVSNQPQHF. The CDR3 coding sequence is TGCGCCAGCAGCCAAGATGCAGTTAGCAATCAGCCCCAGCATTTT.

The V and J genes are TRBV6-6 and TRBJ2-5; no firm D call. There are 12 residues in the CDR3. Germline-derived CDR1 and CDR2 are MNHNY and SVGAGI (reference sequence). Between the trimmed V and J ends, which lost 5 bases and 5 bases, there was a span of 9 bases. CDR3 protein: CASSVVRETQYF. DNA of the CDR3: TGTGCCAGCAGTGTGGTGAGGGAGACCCAGTACTTC.

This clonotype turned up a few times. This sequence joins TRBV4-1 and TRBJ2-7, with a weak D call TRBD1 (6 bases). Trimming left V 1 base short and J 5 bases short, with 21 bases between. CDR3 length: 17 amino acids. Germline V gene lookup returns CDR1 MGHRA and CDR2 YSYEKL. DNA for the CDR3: TGCGCCAGCAGCCAAGCGCAGGGGACCTCCACTTTTCACGAGCAGTACTTC. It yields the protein CASSQAQGTSTFHEQYF.

The chain's CDR3 is CASSFEAPAAEAFF. Here the CDR3 DNA reads TGTGCCAGCAGTTTTGAAGCCCCAGCGGCTGAAGCTTTCTTT. This chain uses TRBV12-3 or TRBV12-4 with TRBJ1-1, with D unresolved. The germline V and J ends were trimmed by 3 bases and 6 bases, with 14 bases remaining between them. This CDR3 region has 14 residues.

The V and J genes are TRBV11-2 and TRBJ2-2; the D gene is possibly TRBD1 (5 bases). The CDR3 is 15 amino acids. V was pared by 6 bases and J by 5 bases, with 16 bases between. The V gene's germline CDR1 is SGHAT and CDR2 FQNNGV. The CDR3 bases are TGTGCCAGCAGTAGGCGTGAGTCAGGGACCGGGGAGCTGTTTTTT. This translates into CASSRRESGTGELFF.

The CDR3 DNA is TGCGCCAGCAGCCAAGTCTCCGGGTCCTACGAGCAGTACTTC. It yields the protein CASSQVSGSYEQYF. This chain joins TRBV4-3 and TRBJ2-7; D gene unclear. Trimming stripped 1 base from V and 1 base from J, with 8 bases between. Germline V lookup: CDR1 LGHNA, CDR2 YSLEER. This CDR3 is 14 amino acids long.

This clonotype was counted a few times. Here the CDR3 reads CASSFNQNTDTQYF. Written as DNA, the CDR3 is TGTGCCAGCTCATTTAACCAGAACACAGATACGCAGTATTTT. This chain connects TRBV18 to TRBJ2-3; D call uncertain. CDR3 length: 14 amino acids. CDR1 is KGHSH and CDR2 is LQKENI in the germline V gene. V was cut by 5 bases and J by 2 bases, with 11 bases left in between. The variable domain in full, completed from reference TRBV18 and TRBJ2-3, reads NAGVMQNPRHLVRRRGQEARLRCSPMKGHSHVYWYRQLPEEGLKFMVYLQKENIIDESGMPKERFSAEFPKEGPSILRIQQVVRGDSAAYFCASSFNQNTDTQYFGPGTRLTVL.

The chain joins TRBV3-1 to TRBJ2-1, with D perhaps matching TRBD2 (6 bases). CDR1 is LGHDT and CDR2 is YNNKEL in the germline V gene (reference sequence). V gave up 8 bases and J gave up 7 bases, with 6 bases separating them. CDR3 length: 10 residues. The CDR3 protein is CASGGNEQFF. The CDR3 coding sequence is TGTGCCAGCGGGGGGAATGAGCAGTTCTTC.